This T cell receptor (beta chain) was profiled in a study of T cell repertoires in cytomegalovirus infection. Whole-study findings and limits: The ex vivo response showed dominance by HLA-C-restricted CMV-specific TCR beta clonotypes.

This clonotype turned up a few times. Its antigen is still unknown. With 3 bases removed from V and 3 bases from J, the gap between germline ends came to 12 bases. The CDR3 sequence is 14 residues long. CDR1 and CDR2 from the germline V gene are MNHNS and SASEGT. TCRdb processed the reads anew with MiXCR; each CDR3 protein has one entry. The sample contains fewer than 1,000,000 distinct CDR3 sequences, roughly 31% of which appear only once. The origin of this receptor is a human donor in good health (CMV status not recorded). Some clones in this sample may be carry-over from other donors' samples. The chain is built from TRBV6-1 and TRBJ2-7; a possible D gene is TRBD1 (5 bases). The material was cultured CD8+ T cells from PBMCs, obtained from culture after CMV antigen stimulation. Here the CDR3 DNA reads TGTGCCAGCAGTGAGTCGGACAATGGCTACGAGCAGTACTTC. Translating it yields CASSESDNGYEQYF.